The clone carrying this TCR beta chain occurred once. The antigen is not known. This CDR3 is built from 16 residues. The V gene's germline CDR1 is LGHNA and CDR2 YNFKEQ. Trimming at V came to 4 bases and at J to 3 bases, leaving 8 bases not matched to a gene. The data were taken from a study of shared clonotypes between healthy human individuals. Findings and limits, study-wide: Relative to their counterparts shared across all four donors, non-shared clonotypes exhibited diminished generation probabilities. Shared clonotypes: 4.5% to 5% naive CD4, about 4% naive CD8, under 2.5% memory CD4, approximately 0.4% memory CD8.

Measured with immunoSEQ multiplex PCR; TCRdb has only the in-frame clones, and not every one. This table holds approximately 2.5 million clones, approximately 90% found once. The sequence was obtained from a man between 18 and 35 years old in good health. Sequenced: naive CD4+ T cells sorted from blood. Subset given: CD45RA+ positively selected. The chain uses TRBV4-2 and TRBJ2-1; TRBD2 matches at 8 bases. The CDR3 is CASSLEGLGGYNEQFF. DNA for the CDR3: TGTGCCAGCAGCCTTGAGGGACTAGGGGGCTACAATGAGCAGTTCTTC.